This is a list of T cell receptor beta chains from one sample in a study of blood T cell repertoires in COVID-19. The method was immunoSEQ multiplex PCR; TCRdb's version includes in-frame clones alone and lacks a portion of them. The sample includes more than 350,000 clones, around 90% of them seen just once. Input material: peripheral blood. The receptors here all came from a woman in her twenties or thirties with COVID-19, enrolled during active disease. Each CDR3 is given with its conserved first and last residue. A D gene is named only where the DNA matches it firmly. Clone size, where shown, is once, few, many, or a class for clones that have expanded.

>TRBD1|TRBJ1-6|TRBV27|-
CASSYRDRAGTLHF
TGTGCCAGCAGTTACCGGGACAGGGCCGGAACCCTCCACTTT
>-|TRBJ1-1|TRBV6-2/TRBV6-3|-
CASSYRGTLNTEAFF
TGTGCCAGCAGTTACCGGGGGACCCTGAACACTGAAGCTTTCTTT
>-|TRBJ2-7|TRBV29-1|-
CSVVQGSSYEQYF
TGCAGCGTTGTACAGGGTAGCTCCTACGAGCAGTACTTC
>-|TRBJ2-2|TRBV6-1|-
CASSETAGTGELFF
TGTGCCAGCAGTGAAACTGCGGGCACCGGGGAGCTGTTTTTT
>-|TRBJ2-2|TRBV7-2|-
CASSSDTNGELFF
TGTGCCAGCAGCTCAGATACCAACGGGGAGCTGTTTTTT
>-|TRBJ1-2|TRBV11-2|once
CASSFDRFNYGYTF
TGTGCCAGCAGCTTTGACAGATTCAACTATGGCTACACCTTC
>TRBD1|TRBJ2-2|TRBV11-2|-
CASSFTGQANTGELFF
TGTGCCAGCAGCTTTACCGGACAGGCGAACACCGGGGAGCTGTTTTTT
>TRBD2|TRBJ2-1|TRBV6-2/TRBV6-3|-
CASSLKGLANNEQFF
TGTGCCAGCAGCCTAAAGGGACTAGCGAACAATGAGCAGTTCTTC
>TRBD2|TRBJ2-2|TRBV5-1|-
CASSPLELAGGAGELFF
TGCGCCAGCAGCCCTTTAGAGCTAGCGGGAGGAGCCGGGGAGCTGTTTTTT
>TRBD2|TRBJ2-3|TRBV7-9|-
CASTSSGGPVQTQYF
TGTGCCAGCACCAGTAGCGGGGGGCCAGTGCAGACGCAGTATTTT
>-|TRBJ2-3|TRBV6-2/TRBV6-3|-
CASSYTVGGKNTQYF
TGTGCCAGCAGTTACACGGTAGGGGGTAAAAATACGCAGTATTTT
>-|TRBJ1-1|TRBV29-1|-
CSVGRVMNTEAFF
TGCAGCGTGGGCAGAGTCATGAACACTGAAGCTTTCTTT
>TRBD1|TRBJ2-7|TRBV18|once
CASSPPGTGLNEQYF
TGTGCCAGCTCACCTCCCGGGACAGGGCTCAACGAGCAGTACTTC
>-|TRBJ1-1|TRBV2|-
CASSVREGDTEAFF
TGTGCCAGCAGTGTCAGGGAAGGCGACACTGAAGCTTTCTTT
>TRBD2|TRBJ2-1|TRBV10-1|few
CASSERASGANNEQFF
TGCGCCAGCAGTGAGCGGGCTAGCGGAGCAAACAATGAGCAGTTCTTC
>TRBD1|TRBJ1-1|TRBV10-3|few
CAISAGTGGFEAFF
TGTGCCATCAGTGCCGGGACAGGGGGATTTGAAGCTTTCTTT
>-|TRBJ1-3|TRBV6-1|-
CASSEGRRESGNTIYF
TGTGCCAGCAGTGAAGGACGGAGGGAGTCTGGAAACACCATATATTTT
>-|TRBJ2-2|TRBV5-6|-
CASSLDRSTGELFF
TGTGCCAGCAGCTTGGACCGGAGCACCGGGGAGCTGTTTTTT
>TRBD1|TRBJ1-1|TRBV7-2|-
CASSLVGTGANTEAFF
TGTGCCAGCAGCTTAGTAGGTACAGGGGCGAACACTGAAGCTTTCTTT
>-|TRBJ1-3|TRBV6-5|-
CASRYTEKLGNTIYF
TGTGCCAGCAGATACACAGAGAAACTTGGAAACACCATATATTTT
>-|TRBJ2-1|TRBV3-1/TRBV3-2|-
CASSQELAGPYNEQFF
TGTGCCAGCAGCCAAGAGCTGGCGGGCCCTTACAATGAGCAGTTCTTC
>-|TRBJ1-1|TRBV7-8|-
CASSETTVMNTEAFF
TGTGCCAGCAGCGAAACGACAGTTATGAACACTGAAGCTTTCTTT
>-|TRBJ1-5|TRBV6-1|-
CASSDGTGQPQHF
TGTGCCAGCAGTGACGGGACTGGCCAGCCCCAGCATTTT
>-|TRBJ2-3|TRBV5-1|-
CASSLVASQIDTQYF
TGCGCCAGCAGCTTGGTGGCTAGCCAAATTGATACGCAGTATTTT
>TRBD2|TRBJ2-5|TRBV28|-
CASSSTSGRLFETQYF
TGTGCCAGCAGTTCGACTAGCGGGAGATTGTTTGAGACCCAGTACTTC
>TRBD1|TRBJ1-1|TRBV19|-
CASTGTANTEAFF
TGTGCCAGTACCGGGACAGCGAACACTGAAGCTTTCTTT
>TRBD1|TRBJ1-1|TRBV4-2|few
CASSQRQGPNTGTEAFF
TGTGCCAGCAGCCAAAGACAGGGGCCTAATACCGGGACTGAAGCTTTCTTT
>-|TRBJ2-7|TRBV11-2|-
CASSLEGPPLQQYF
TGTGCCAGCAGCTTAGAGGGCCCTCCCCTACAGCAGTACTTC
>-|TRBJ2-2|TRBV28|-
CASSLSTGTGELFF
TGTGCCAGCAGTTTATCGACAGGAACCGGGGAGCTGTTTTTT
>-|TRBJ2-5|TRBV3-1/TRBV3-2|-
CASSPEGRGGWETQYF
TGTGCCAGCAGCCCGGAGGGGCGGGGCGGTTGGGAGACCCAGTACTTC
>-|TRBJ2-5|TRBV7-5|-
CARSLVREPKAAATQYF
TGTGCCAGAAGCTTAGTTCGGGAGCCAAAGGCGGCTGCGACCCAGTACTTC
>-|TRBJ1-2|TRBV2|-
CASSELAGAVDGYTF
TGTGCCAGCAGTGAACTGGCAGGGGCGGTTGACGGCTACACCTTC
>-|TRBJ1-2|TRBV28|-
CASSFRDGYTF
TGTGCCAGCAGTTTTCGGGATGGCTACACCTTC
>-|TRBJ2-3|TRBV7-8|-
CASSLSTGTSTDTQYF
TGTGCCAGCAGCTTATCAACCGGGACTAGCACAGATACGCAGTATTTT
>TRBD1|TRBJ1-6|TRBV25-1|-
CASSGGQGSSYNSPLHF
TGTGCCAGCAGTGGGGGACAGGGAAGCTCCTATAATTCACCCCTCCACTTT
>TRBD1|TRBJ2-1|TRBV7-9|-
CASSLGTGNEQFF
TGTGCCAGCAGCTTGGGGACAGGGAATGAGCAGTTCTTC
>TRBD1|TRBJ2-7|TRBV7-2|-
CASSPPWDRGATSYEQYF
TGTGCCAGCAGCCCACCCTGGGACAGGGGCGCAACTTCCTACGAGCAGTACTTC
>-|TRBJ2-1|TRBV13|-
CASSNRLEGNEQFF
TGTGCCAGCAGCAATCGACTAGAGGGCAATGAGCAGTTCTTC
>-|TRBJ2-7|TRBV7-9|-
CASSFRQDLWDEQYF
TGTGCCAGCAGCTTCCGACAGGACCTTTGGGACGAGCAGTACTTC
>TRBD2|TRBJ2-5|TRBV6-2/TRBV6-3|-
CASSTGTSGSGGTQYF
TGTGCCAGCAGCACCGGGACTAGCGGGAGCGGGGGGACCCAGTACTTC
>-|TRBJ2-7|TRBV7-8|-
CASSSDNYEQYF
TGTGCCAGCAGCTCGGACAACTACGAGCAGTACTTC
>TRBD1|TRBJ1-4|TRBV6-1|once
CASSELRTGQGGKLFF
TGTGCCAGCAGTGAACTGAGGACTGGACAGGGGGGAAAACTGTTTTTT
>-|TRBJ2-5|TRBV15|-
CATGRQDQETQYF
TGTGCCACCGGGAGGCAGGATCAAGAGACCCAGTACTTC